This T cell receptor (beta chain) was found in a study of T-cell memory formation after mild COVID-19. Amplification by 5'RACE using constant-segment primers produced TCR alpha and TCR beta cDNA libraries that carried sample barcodes and UMIs. TCRdb called the 5' RACE reads again in MiXCR, with one record for every CDR3 protein. Of 550,000 to 600,000 distinct CDR3 sequences listed, roughly a fifth are singletons. The CDR3 is 14 amino acids. V gave up 2 bases and J gave up 3 bases, with 10 bases separating them. The V gene's germline CDR1 is LNHNV and CDR2 YYDKDF (reference sequence). General study findings and limits: Confirmation of SARS-CoV-2 specificity was lacking for second-wave clones peaking day 37. A subset of responding clones appeared in pre-infection memory, suggesting cross-reactive memory joined.

This clonotype turned up a few times. As yet, its antigen is unknown. This sequence was found in an adult woman who had mild COVID-19 (a few samples of this study predate the infection). Cell type and time point are not known. The genes are TRBV15 and TRBJ1-1; perhaps TRBD1 as D (6 bases). Specimen: PBMCs or a T cell subset sorted from them (not recorded which). The CDR3 nucleotides read TGTGCCACCAGCAGAACAGGGATGGACACTGAAGCTTTCTTT. Its translation: CATSRTGMDTEAFF.